These 10 T cell receptor beta chains originate from one sample sequenced in a study of low-dose radiotherapy and immunotherapy resistance in tumors. The PCR that amplified TCRs ran for around 21 cycles, relying on a constant-region primer and a V-primer adapter. TCRdb called the reads again in MiXCR, with one record for every CDR3 protein. The top ten hold 5.5% to 8% of the sample, which has about 50,000 distinct CDR3 sequences, 10% to 15% seen once. The time point was: before trial treatment. The source was PBMCs, collected before treatment. Receptors were obtained from a female donor with ovarian cancer.

This clonotype has at least ten counts. The chain joins TRBV9 to TRBJ2-7; D perhaps matches TRBD2 (5 bases). Germline values: CDR1 SGDLS, CDR2 YYNGEE. V lost 6 bases and J 5 bases, leaving 15 bases between the germline ends. The CDR3 has 13 residues. Here the CDR3 reads CASNRPFGNEQYF. The CDR3 DNA sequence: TGTGCCAGCAACAGACCCTTCGGGAACGAGCAGTACTTC.

This clonotype was counted ten times or more. The rearrangement joins TRBV20-1 to TRBJ1-2; possibly TRBD1 for D (5 bases). V lost 0 bases, J lost 10 bases, and 21 bases lay in between. The CDR3 loop spans 15 amino acids. Germline loops: CDR1 DFQATT, CDR2 SNEGSKA (reference sequence). The DNA for the CDR3 is TGCAGTGCTAGAGATAGCCGCGGGTTGGGGCCGGCCTACACCTTC. Its protein product is CSARDSRGLGPAYTF.

This clonotype was counted many times. At one of its ends the junction is not consistent with the germline gene, which may arise from a read error. The chain combines TRBV7-7 with TRBJ2-2; D unclear. Germline loops: CDR1 SSHAT, CDR2 FNYEAQ (reference sequence). The CDR3 loop spans 13 amino acids. The CDR3 spells CASSPFGTGELFF. As DNA, the CDR3 is TGTGCTAGCAGCCCCTTCGGCACCGGGGAGCTGTTTTTT.

This clonotype was found many times. V and J are TRBV5-6 and TRBJ1-1; no definite D call. The CDR3 is 15 amino acids. The V and J ends lost 0 bases and 3 bases respectively, with 12 bases between them. Germline lookup yields CDR1 SGHDT and CDR2 YYEEEE. The CDR3 DNA reads as TGTGCCAGCAGCTTGGCCCCAGGCGGTTACACTGAAGCTTTCTTT. Translating it yields CASSLAPGGYTEAFF.

There are many counts of this clonotype. The V call is TRBV21-1, the J call TRBJ2-7; the table's TRBD1 call for D was not verified on the DNA. TRBV21-1 is an annotated pseudogene. The CDR3 sequence is 14 residues long. In DNA, the CDR3 is TGTGCCAGCAGCAACGGACCCAACAGGCACGAGCAGTACTTC. It codes for CASSNGPNRHEQYF.

The chain carries TRBV28 and TRBJ1-4; weak D call: TRBD1 (5 bases). The CDR3 totals 15 residues. The germline V gene has CDR1 MDHEN and CDR2 SYDVKM. The germline V and J ends were trimmed by 3 bases and 6 bases, with 14 bases remaining between them. CDR3 region: CASSFETGGDEKLFF. The CDR3 bases are TGTGCCAGCAGTTTTGAAACAGGCGGGGATGAAAAACTGTTTTTT.

This rearrangement joins TRBV28 to TRBJ2-1; 7 nucleotides line up with TRBD1. Germline V gives CDR1 MDHEN, CDR2 SYDVKM. The ends lost 7 bases at V and 4 bases at J; junction bases unmatched: 7. This CDR3 region has 14 residues. CDR3 residues: CASTPGTAYNEQFF. The CDR3 bases are TGTGCCAGCACCCCCGGGACAGCGTACAATGAGCAGTTCTTC.

This clonotype was detected only a few times. CDR3 sequence reads: CASGLALSDRGFNNEQFF. DNA for the CDR3: TGTGCTAGTGGTTTGGCCCTCTCGGACAGGGGGTTTAACAATGAGCAGTTCTTC. The chain employs TRBV12-5 and TRBJ2-1; TRBD1 aligns across 10 bases. The V gene end was trimmed by 1 base and the J gene end by 5 bases; junction bases not matched to a gene: 11. The CDR3 is made up of 18 amino acids. Germline V lookup: CDR1 LGHNT, CDR2 FRNRAP. The complete variable domain, with remaining parts taken from reference TRBV12-5 and TRBJ2-1, reads DARVTQTPRHKVTEMGQEVTMRCQPILGHNTVFWYRQTMMQGLELLAYFRNRAPLDDSGMPKDRFSAEMPDATLATLKIQPSEPRDSAVYFCASGLALSDRGFNNEQFFGPGTRLTVL.

There are many counts of this clonotype. The V gene is TRBV24-1, the J gene TRBJ2-3; D is unclear. The V and J ends lost 9 bases and 6 bases respectively, with 12 bases between them. The CDR3 has 12 amino acids. Germline V gene lookup returns CDR1 KGHDR and CDR2 SFDVKD. The CDR3: CATGSTSDTQYF. Written as DNA, the CDR3 is TGTGCCACCGGGTCCACGTCGGATACGCAGTATTTT.

There are many counts of this clonotype. This chain connects TRBV18 to TRBJ1-5; D is perhaps TRBD1 (6 bases). Deletions cut 3 bases from V and 5 bases from J, with 11 bases between. Germline V gives CDR1 KGHSH, CDR2 LQKENI. The CDR3 has 14 amino acids. CDR3 sequence: CASSPSTGDQPQHF. The CDR3 DNA reads as TGTGCCAGCTCACCTTCGACAGGTGATCAGCCCCAGCATTTT.